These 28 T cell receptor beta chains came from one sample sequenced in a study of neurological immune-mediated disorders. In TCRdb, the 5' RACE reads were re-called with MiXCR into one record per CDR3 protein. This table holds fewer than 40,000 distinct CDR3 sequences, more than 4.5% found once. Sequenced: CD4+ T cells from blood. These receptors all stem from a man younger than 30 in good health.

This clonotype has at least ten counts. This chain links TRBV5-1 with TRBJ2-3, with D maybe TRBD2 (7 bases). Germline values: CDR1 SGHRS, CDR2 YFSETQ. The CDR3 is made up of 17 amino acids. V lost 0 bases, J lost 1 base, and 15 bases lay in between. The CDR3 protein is CASSLAVGGGGTDTQYF. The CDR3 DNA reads TGCGCCAGCAGCTTGGCCGTTGGGGGGGGCGGCACAGATACGCAGTATTTT.

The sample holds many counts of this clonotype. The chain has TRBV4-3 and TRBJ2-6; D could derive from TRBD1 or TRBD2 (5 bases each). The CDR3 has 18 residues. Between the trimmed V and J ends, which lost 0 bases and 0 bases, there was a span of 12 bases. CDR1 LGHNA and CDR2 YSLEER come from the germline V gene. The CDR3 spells CASSQELLGTSGANVLTF. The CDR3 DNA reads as TGCGCCAGCAGCCAAGAGCTTTTGGGGACCTCTGGGGCCAACGTCCTGACTTTC.

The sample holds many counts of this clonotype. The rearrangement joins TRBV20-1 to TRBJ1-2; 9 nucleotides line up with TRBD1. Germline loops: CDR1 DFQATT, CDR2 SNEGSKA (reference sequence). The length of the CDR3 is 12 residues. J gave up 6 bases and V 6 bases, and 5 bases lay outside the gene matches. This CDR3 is CSAHDRGDGYTF. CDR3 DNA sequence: TGCAGTGCCCACGACAGGGGGGATGGCTACACCTTC.

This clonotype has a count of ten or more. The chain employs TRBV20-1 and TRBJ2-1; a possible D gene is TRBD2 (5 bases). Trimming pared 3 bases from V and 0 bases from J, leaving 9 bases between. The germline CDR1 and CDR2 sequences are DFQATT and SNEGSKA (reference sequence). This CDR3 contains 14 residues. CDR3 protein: CSASPSGSYNEQFF. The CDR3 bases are TGCAGTGCTAGCCCCAGCGGCTCCTACAATGAGCAGTTCTTC.

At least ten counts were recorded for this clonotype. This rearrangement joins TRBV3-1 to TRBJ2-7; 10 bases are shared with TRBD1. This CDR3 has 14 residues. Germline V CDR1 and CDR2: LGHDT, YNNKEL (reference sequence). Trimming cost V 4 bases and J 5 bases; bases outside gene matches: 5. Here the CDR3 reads CASSPRGQGDEQYF. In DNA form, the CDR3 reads TGTGCCAGCAGCCCTCGCGGACAGGGGGACGAGCAGTACTTC.

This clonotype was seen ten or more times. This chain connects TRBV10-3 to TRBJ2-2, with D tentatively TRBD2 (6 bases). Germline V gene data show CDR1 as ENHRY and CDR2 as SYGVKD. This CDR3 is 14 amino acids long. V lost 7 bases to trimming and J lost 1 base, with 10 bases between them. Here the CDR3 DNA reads TGTGCCATCAATCGCGGGGAGAACACCGGGGAGCTGTTTTTT. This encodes CAINRGENTGELFF.

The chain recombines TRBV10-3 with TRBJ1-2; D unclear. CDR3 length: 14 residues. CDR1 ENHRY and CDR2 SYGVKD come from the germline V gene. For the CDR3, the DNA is TGTGTCAACAGTGAGTGGGGAACTAACTATGGCTACACCTTC. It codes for CVNSEWGTNYGYTF.

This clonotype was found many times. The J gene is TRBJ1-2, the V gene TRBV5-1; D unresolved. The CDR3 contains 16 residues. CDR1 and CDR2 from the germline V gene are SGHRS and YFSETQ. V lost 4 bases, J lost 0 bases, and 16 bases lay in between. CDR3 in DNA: TGCGCCAGCAGCCCCAGGTTGAGACTAGCTAACTATGGCTACACCTTC. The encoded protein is CASSPRLRLANYGYTF. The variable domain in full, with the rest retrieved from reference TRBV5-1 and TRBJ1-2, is KAGVTQTPRYLIKTRGQQVTLSCSPISGHRSVSWYQQTPGQGLQFLFEYFSETQRNKGNFPGRFSGRQFSNSRSEMNVSTLELGDSALYLCASSPRLRLANYGYTFGSGTRLTVV.

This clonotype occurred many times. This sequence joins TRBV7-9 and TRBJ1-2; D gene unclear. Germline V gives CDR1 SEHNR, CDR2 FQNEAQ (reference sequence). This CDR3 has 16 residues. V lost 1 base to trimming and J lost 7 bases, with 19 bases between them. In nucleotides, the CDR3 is TGTGCCAGCAGCTTAGAGTCCCCTTCGTTAGGACGTGGCTACACCTTC. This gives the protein CASSLESPSLGRGYTF.

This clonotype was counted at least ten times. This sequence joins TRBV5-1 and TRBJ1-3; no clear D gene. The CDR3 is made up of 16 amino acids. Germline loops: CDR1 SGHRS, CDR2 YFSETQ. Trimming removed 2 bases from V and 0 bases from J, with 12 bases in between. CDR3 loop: CASSLETISSGNTIYF. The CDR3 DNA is TGCGCCAGCAGCTTAGAAACGATCAGCTCTGGAAACACCATATATTTT.

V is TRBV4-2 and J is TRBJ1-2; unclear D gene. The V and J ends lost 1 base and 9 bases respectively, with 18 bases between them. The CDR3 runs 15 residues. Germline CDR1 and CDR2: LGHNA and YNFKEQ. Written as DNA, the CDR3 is TGTGCCAGCAGCCAAGTGGTGGCGGCAGTCGATCGCTACACCTTC. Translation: CASSQVVAAVDRYTF.

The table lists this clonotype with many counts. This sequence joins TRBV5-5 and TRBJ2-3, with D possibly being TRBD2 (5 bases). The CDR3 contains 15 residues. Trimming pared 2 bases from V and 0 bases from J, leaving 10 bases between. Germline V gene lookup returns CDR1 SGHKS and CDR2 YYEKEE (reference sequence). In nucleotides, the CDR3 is TGTGCCAGCAGCTTACGAGGGCGTAGCACAGATACGCAGTATTTT. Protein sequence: CASSLRGRSTDTQYF.

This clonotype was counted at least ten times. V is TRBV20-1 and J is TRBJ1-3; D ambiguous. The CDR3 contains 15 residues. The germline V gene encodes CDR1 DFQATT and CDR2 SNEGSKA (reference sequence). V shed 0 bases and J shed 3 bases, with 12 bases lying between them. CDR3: CSARDLRPVGNTIYF. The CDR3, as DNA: TGCAGTGCTAGAGATTTACGACCCGTTGGAAACACCATATATTTT.

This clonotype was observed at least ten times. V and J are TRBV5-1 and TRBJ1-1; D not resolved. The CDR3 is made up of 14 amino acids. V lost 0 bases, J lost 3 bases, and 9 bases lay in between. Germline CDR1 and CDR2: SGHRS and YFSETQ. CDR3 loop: CASSLGQIDTEAFF. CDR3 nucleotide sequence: TGCGCCAGCAGCTTGGGGCAGATTGACACTGAAGCTTTCTTT.

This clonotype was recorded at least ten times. CDR3 protein: CSVGDSRNTYTGELFF. As DNA, the CDR3 is TGCAGCGTGGGGGACAGCCGGAATACATACACCGGGGAGCTGTTTTTT. The J gene is TRBJ2-2, the V gene TRBV29-1; 7 bases map to TRBD1. This CDR3 has 16 amino acids. Germline V gives CDR1 SQVTM, CDR2 ANQGSEA. J lost 3 bases, V lost 6 bases, and 13 bases had no gene match.

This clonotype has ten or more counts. As DNA, the CDR3 is TGTGCCACCAGCCCCGTAAGCTCCTACAATGAGCAGTTCTTC. Its protein product is CATSPVSSYNEQFF. This chain links TRBV15 with TRBJ2-1; the D is unclear. The ends were cut back, 5 bases at V and 0 bases at J, with 8 bases in the middle. The CDR3 covers 14 residues. CDR1 and CDR2 (germline): LNHNV, YYDKDF (reference sequence). Looking up the rest from reference TRBV15 and TRBJ2-1 gives the full variable domain: DAMVIQNPRYQVTQFGKPVTLSCSQTLNHNVMYWYQQKSSQAPKLLFHYYDKDFNNEADTPDNFQSRRPNTSFCFLDIRSPGLGDTAMYLCATSPVSSYNEQFFGPGTRLTVL.

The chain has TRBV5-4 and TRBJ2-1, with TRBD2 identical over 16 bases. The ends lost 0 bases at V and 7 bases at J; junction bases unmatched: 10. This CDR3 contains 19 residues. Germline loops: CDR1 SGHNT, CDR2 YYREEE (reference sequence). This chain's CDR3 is CASSLAGLAGGLRYNEQFF. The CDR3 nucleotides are TGTGCCAGCAGCTTGGCGGGACTAGCGGGGGGGCTAAGATATAATGAGCAGTTCTTC.

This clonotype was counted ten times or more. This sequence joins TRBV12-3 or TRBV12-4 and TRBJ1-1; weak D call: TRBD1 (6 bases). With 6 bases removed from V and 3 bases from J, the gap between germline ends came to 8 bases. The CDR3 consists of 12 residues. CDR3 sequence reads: CASSTGYTEAFF. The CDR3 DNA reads TGTGCCAGCAGCACAGGGTACACTGAAGCTTTCTTT.

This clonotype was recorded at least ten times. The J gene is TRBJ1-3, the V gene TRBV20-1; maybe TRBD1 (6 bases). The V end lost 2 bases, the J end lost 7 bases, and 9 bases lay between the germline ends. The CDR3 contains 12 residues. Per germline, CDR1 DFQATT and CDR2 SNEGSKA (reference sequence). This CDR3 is CSARPTGNTIYF. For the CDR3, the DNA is TGCAGTGCTAGACCTACAGGGAACACCATATATTTT.

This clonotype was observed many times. This chain's CDR3 is CASSYRTGDQPQHF. Here the CDR3 DNA reads TGTGCCAGCAGTTATCGGACTGGGGATCAGCCCCAGCATTTT. J is TRBJ1-5 and V is TRBV6-5; D gene unclear. V was pared by 3 bases and J by 5 bases, with 11 bases between. Germline CDR1 reads MNHEY; CDR2 reads SVGAGI. This CDR3 spans 14 amino acids.

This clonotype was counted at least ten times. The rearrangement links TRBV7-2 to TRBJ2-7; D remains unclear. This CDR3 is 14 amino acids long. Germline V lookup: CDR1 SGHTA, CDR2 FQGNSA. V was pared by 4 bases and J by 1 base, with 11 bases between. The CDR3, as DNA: TGTGCCAGCAGCTCGTATCTTTCGTCCTACGAGCAGTACTTC. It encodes CASSSYLSSYEQYF.

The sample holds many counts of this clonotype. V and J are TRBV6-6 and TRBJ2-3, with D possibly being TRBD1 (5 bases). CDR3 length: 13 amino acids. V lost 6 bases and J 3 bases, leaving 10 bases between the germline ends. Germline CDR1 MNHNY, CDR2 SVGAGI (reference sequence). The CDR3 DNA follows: TGTGCCAGCAGGCTTGCAGGGACAGATACGCAGTATTTT. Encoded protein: CASRLAGTDTQYF.

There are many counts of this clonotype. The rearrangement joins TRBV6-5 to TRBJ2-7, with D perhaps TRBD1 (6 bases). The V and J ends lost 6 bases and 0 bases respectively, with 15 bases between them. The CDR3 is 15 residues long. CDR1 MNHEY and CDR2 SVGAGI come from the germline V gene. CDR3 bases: TGTGCCAGCAGCCAGGACCGCAGGGGCTCCTACGAGCAGTACTTC. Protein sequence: CASSQDRRGSYEQYF.

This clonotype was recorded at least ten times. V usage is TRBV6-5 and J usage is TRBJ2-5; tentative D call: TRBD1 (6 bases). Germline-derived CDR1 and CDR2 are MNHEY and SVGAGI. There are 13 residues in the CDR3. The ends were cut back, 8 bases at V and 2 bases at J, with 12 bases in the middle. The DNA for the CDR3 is TGTGCCAGCGGAGGACAGAATCAAGAGACCCAGTACTTC. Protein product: CASGGQNQETQYF.

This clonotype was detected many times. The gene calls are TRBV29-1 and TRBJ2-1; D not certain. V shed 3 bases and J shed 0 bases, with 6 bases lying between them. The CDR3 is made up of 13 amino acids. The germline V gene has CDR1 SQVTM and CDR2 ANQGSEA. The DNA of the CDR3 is TGCAGCGTTGACAATTTCTCCTACAATGAGCAGTTCTTC. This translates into CSVDNFSYNEQFF.

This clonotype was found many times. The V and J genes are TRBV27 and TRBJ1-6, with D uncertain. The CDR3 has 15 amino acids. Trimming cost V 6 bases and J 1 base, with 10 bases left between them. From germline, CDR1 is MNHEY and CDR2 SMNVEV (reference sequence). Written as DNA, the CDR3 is TGTGCCAGCAGCTCCTGGGAATCCTATAATTCACCCCTCCACTTT. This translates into CASSSWESYNSPLHF.

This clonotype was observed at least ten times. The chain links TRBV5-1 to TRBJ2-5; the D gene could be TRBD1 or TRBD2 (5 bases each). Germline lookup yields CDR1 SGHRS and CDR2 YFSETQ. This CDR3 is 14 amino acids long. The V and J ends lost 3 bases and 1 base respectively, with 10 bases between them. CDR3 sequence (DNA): TGCGCCAGCAGCTCCTTAGGGACCCAAGAGACCCAGTACTTC. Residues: CASSSLGTQETQYF.

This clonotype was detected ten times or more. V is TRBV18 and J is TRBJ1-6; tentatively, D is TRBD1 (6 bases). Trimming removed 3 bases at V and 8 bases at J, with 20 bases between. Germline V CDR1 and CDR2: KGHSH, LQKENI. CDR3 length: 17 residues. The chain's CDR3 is CASSPRRTDPLDSPLHF. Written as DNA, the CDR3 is TGTGCCAGCTCACCCCGAAGGACAGATCCCCTCGATTCACCCCTCCACTTT.